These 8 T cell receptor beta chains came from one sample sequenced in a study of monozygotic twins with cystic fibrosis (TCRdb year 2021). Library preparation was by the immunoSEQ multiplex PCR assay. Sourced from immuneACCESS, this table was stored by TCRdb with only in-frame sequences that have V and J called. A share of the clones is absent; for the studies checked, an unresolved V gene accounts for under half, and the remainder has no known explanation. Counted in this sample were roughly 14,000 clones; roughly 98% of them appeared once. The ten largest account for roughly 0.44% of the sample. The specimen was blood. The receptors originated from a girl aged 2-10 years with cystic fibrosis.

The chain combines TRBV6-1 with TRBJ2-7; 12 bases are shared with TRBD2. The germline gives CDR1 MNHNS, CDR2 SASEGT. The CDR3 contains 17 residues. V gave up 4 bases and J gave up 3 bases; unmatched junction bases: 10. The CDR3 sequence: CASSATSGRTGGYEQYF. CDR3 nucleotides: TGTGCCAGCAGTGCAACTAGCGGGAGGACCGGAGGCTACGAGCAGTACTTC.

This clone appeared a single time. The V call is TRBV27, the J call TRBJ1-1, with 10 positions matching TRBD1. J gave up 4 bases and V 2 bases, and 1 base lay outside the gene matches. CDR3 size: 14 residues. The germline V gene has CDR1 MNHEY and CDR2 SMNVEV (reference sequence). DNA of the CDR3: TGTGCCAGCAGTTTACGGACAGGGGGCACTGAAGCTTTCTTT. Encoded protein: CASSLRTGGTEAFF.

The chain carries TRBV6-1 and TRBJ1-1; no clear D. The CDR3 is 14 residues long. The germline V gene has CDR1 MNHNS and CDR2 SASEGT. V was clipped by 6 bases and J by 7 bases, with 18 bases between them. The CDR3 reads CASRSGWGTGEAFF. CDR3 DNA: TGTGCCAGCAGGTCGGGGTGGGGAACCGGTGAAGCTTTCTTT.

In nucleotides, the CDR3 is TGTGCCAGCAGCCAAGAAGGGACCCGCGCCAAAAACACCGGGGAGCTGTTTTTT. Encoded protein: CASSQEGTRAKNTGELFF. The rearrangement joins TRBV4-2 to TRBJ2-2, with D perhaps matching TRBD1 or TRBD2 (5 bases each). In germline, CDR1 is LGHNA, CDR2 YNFKEQ. Trimming took 0 bases from V and 2 from J, leaving 16 bases between them. The CDR3 is 18 residues long.

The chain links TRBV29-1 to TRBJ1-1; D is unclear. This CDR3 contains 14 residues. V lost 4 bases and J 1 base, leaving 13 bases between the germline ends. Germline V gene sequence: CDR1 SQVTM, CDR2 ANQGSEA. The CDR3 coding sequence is TGCAGCGTTGGTTCAGTCAGAGCGAACACTGAAGCTTTCTTT. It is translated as CSVGSVRANTEAFF.

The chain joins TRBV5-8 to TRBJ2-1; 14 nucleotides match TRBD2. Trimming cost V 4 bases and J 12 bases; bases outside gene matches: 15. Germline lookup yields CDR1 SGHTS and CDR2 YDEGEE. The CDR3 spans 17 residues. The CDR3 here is CASSLREPGLAGVVQFF. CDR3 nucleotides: TGTGCCAGCAGCCTTCGAGAACCGGGACTAGCGGGAGTGGTGCAGTTCTTC.

The CDR3 sequence: CAWSFVADTQYF. The DNA of the CDR3 is TGTGCCTGGAGTTTTGTAGCGGATACGCAGTATTTT. V gene TRBV30 combines with J gene TRBJ2-3; perhaps TRBD2 as D (5 bases). V was clipped by 2 bases and J by 6 bases, with 9 bases between them. The CDR3 has 12 amino acids. Per germline, CDR1 GTSNPN and CDR2 SVGIG (reference sequence).

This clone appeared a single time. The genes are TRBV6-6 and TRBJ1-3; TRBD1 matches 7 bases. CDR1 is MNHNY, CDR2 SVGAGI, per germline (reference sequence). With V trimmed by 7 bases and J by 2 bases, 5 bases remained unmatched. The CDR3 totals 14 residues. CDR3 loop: CASKWDRTGNTIYF. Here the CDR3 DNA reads TGTGCCAGCAAGTGGGACAGAACTGGAAACACCATATATTTT.